The 10 T cell receptor beta chains listed next were all sequenced from one sample in a study of cytomegalovirus exposure and HLA in healthy donors. Both 60 Vbeta primers and 13 Jbeta primers went into the PCR. Generated by immunoSEQ multiplex PCR, the TCRdb table keeps only in-frame clones and is missing some. The sample yields fewer than 200,000 clones, under 85% seen once. Sequencing was done on a sample of PBMCs. The source is a woman under 30 in good health and CMV-seropositive.

The chain employs TRBV7-2 and TRBJ2-3; D gene unclear. The germline V gene has CDR1 SGHTA and CDR2 FQGNSA. The V end was cut by 5 bases, the J end by 6 bases, with 15 bases between. This CDR3 spans 14 amino acids. The CDR3 nucleotides are TGTGCCAGCAGCCTCCTTTTTGGCCCCGATACGCAGTATTTT. Translation: CASSLLFGPDTQYF.

The gene calls are TRBV4-2 and TRBJ2-4; 13 nucleotides agree with TRBD2. The ends lost 4 bases at V and 0 bases at J; junction bases unmatched: 9. Germline CDR1 LGHNA, CDR2 YNFKEQ. This CDR3 has 19 amino acids. The CDR3 sequence: CASSRGLAGDQLAKNIQYF. In nucleotides, the CDR3 is TGTGCCAGCAGCCGAGGACTAGCGGGGGACCAGTTAGCCAAAAACATTCAGTACTTC.

In this sample, this clone turned up a few times. CDR3 loop: CASSEVGGAQETQYF. As DNA, the CDR3 is TGTGCCAGCAGTGAAGTTGGGGGGGCCCAAGAGACCCAGTACTTC. The chain couples TRBV2 to TRBJ2-5, with a tentative D call TRBD2 (7 bases). The germline V and J ends were trimmed by 1 base and 1 base, with 10 bases remaining between them. CDR1 is SNHLY and CDR2 is FYNNEI in the germline V gene. The CDR3 contains 15 residues.

The chain combines TRBV4-1 with TRBJ2-3; 8 nucleotides align to TRBD2. Germline V lookup: CDR1 MGHRA, CDR2 YSYEKL. CDR3 length: 14 residues. After removal of 6 bases from V and 3 bases from J, the junction contained 5 bases not matched to a gene. CDR3 coding DNA: TGCGCCAGCAGTGACGGGGGGGGAACAGATACGCAGTATTTT. This encodes CASSDGGGTDTQYF.

This chain uses TRBV28 with TRBJ2-1, with 8 nucleotides matching TRBD1. V lost 6 bases to trimming and J lost 6 bases; unmatched junction nucleotides: 13. The CDR3 has 16 residues. CDR1 MDHEN and CDR2 SYDVKM come from the germline V gene. The CDR3 coding sequence is TGTGCCAGCAGCACTGCCGGGACAGGTCAGATCAATGAGCAGTTCTTC. This encodes CASSTAGTGQINEQFF.

The CDR3 sequence: CASSLKQATSGNTIYF. As DNA, the CDR3 is TGTGCCAGCAGCTTGAAACAGGCAACCTCTGGAAACACCATATATTTT. The chain recombines TRBV7-9 with TRBJ1-3; possibly TRBD1 for D (5 bases). The CDR3 has 16 residues. V lost 3 bases to trimming and J lost 0 bases, with 12 bases between them. CDR1 and CDR2 from the germline V gene are SEHNR and FQNEAQ (reference sequence).

This clone was seen just once. The chain joins TRBV18 to TRBJ2-7; TRBD2 agrees at 15 bases. The CDR3 runs 16 residues. From germline, CDR1 is KGHSH and CDR2 LQKENI. The junction had 6 bases not matched to a gene; V was cut back by 5 bases and J by 4 bases. The DNA for the CDR3 is TGTGCCAGCTCATCCCCCGGACTAGCGGGGGGGTACGAGCAGTACTTC. It translates to CASSSPGLAGGYEQYF.

Only a few counts were recorded for this clone. The chain joins TRBV30 to TRBJ2-5, with 13 bases lining up with TRBD2. The germline V gene has CDR1 GTSNPN and CDR2 SVGIG (reference sequence). V was pared by 1 base and J by 5 bases, with 7 bases of the junction left unmatched. There are 16 residues in the CDR3. The CDR3 here is CAWSATRTSGGETQYF. The CDR3 nucleotides read TGTGCCTGGAGTGCCACCCGGACTAGCGGGGGTGAGACCCAGTACTTC.

V gene TRBV6-4 combines with J gene TRBJ1-6; no clear D gene. V was pared by 6 bases and J by 7 bases, with 10 bases between. CDR3 length: 13 amino acids. The V gene's germline CDR1 is MRHNA and CDR2 SNTAGT. CDR3: CASRAGGNSPLHF. In DNA, the CDR3 is TGTGCCAGCAGAGCCGGCGGGAATTCACCCCTCCACTTT.

The chain recombines TRBV14 with TRBJ1-2, with unresolved D. V shed 0 bases and J shed 3 bases, with 8 bases lying between them. CDR1 and CDR2 from the germline V gene are SGHDN and FVKESK. This CDR3 has 14 residues. CDR3 in DNA: TGTGCCAGCAGCCAAGATTCGGGGTACTATGGCTACACCTTC. It codes for CASSQDSGYYGYTF.